This TCR beta chain was recorded in a study of blood T cell repertoires in COVID-19. Study-wide background: Acute and convalescent COVID-19 samples came from the United States, Italy and Spain. The analysed material was cDNA or gDNA that came from T cells, B-cell-depleted T cells, or PBMCs.

V shed 3 bases and J shed 0 bases, with 13 bases lying between them. The CDR3 loop spans 15 amino acids. Germline-derived CDR1 and CDR2 are SGDLS and YYNGEE. Study processing details: Reference gene primer amplification in the assay estimated nucleated cell counts. Some clones are missing from TCRdb's copy, which holds only in-frame ones; the method was immunoSEQ multiplex PCR. Clone size and the V and J calls come from that table; the DNA yielded D and trimming. The sample lists about 74,000 clones, about 90% seen once, with roughly 1% in the top ten. Sequenced sample: peripheral blood. This clonotype was obtained from a woman aged 45-60 years in a cohort sampled during active COVID-19. This sequence joins TRBV9 and TRBJ2-7, with D perhaps TRBD2 (5 bases). This CDR3 is CASSAQDRGSYEQYF. CDR3 coding DNA: TGTGCCAGCAGCGCCCAGGACCGGGGCTCCTACGAGCAGTACTTC.